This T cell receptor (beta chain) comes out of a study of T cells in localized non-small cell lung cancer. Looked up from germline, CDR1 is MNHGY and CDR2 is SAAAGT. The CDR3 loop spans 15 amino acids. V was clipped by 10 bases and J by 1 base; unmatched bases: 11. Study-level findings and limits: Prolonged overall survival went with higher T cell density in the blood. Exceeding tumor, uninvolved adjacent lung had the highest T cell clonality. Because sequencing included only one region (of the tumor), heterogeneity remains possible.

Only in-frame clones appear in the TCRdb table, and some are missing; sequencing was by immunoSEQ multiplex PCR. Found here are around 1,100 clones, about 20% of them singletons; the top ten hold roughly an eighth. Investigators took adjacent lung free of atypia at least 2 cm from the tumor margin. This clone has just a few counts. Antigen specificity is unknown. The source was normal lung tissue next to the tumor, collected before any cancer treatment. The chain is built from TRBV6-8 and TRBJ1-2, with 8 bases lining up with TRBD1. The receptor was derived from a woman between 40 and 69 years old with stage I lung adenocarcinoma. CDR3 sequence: CATYRTGTINYGYTF. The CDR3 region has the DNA TGTGCCACCTATAGGACAGGGACTATTAACTATGGCTACACCTTC.